This TCR beta chain was found in a study of CD8+ T cells in alopecia areata. Across the whole study: Patients received oral tofacitinib, 5 to 10 mg twice daily, for moderate-to-severe alopecia areata. Broader study findings: Lesional scalp, notably in alopecia totalis/universalis, had clonality above that of normal scalp.

The authors extracted RNA and reverse transcribed it into cDNA as the sequencing template. This table comes from immunoSEQ multiplex PCR, and its TCRdb copy is limited to in-frame clones, with some not included. The repertoire holds roughly 150,000 clones, with less than 65% as singletons. Alopecia areata patients had lesional scalp punch biopsies and peripheral blood taken from them. Notes on this clone: The antigen is undetermined.

The CDR3 totals 14 residues. Between the trimmed V and J ends, which lost 2 bases and 5 bases, there was a span of 13 bases. Germline lookup yields CDR1 SGDLS and CDR2 YYNGEE. The sample consisted of CD8+ T cells sorted from blood, taken at week 0. This rearrangement joins TRBV9 to TRBJ1-2, with a tentative D call TRBD1 (5 bases). This TCR derives from a human donor with alopecia areata. The CDR3 here is CASSVGTGEYGYTF. The CDR3 DNA reads TGTGCCAGCAGCGTTGGAACAGGTGAATATGGCTACACCTTC.